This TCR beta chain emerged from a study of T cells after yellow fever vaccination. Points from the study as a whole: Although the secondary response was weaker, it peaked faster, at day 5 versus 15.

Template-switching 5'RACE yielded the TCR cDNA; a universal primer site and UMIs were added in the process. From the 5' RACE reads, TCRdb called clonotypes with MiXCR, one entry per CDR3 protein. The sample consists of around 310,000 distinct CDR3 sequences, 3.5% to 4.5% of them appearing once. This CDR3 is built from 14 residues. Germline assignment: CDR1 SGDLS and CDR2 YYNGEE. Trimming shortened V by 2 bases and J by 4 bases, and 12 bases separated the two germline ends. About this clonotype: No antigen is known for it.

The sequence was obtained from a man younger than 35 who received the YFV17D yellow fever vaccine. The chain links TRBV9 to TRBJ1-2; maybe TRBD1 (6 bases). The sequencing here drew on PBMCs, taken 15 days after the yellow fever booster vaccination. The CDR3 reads CASSVHRAGYGYTF. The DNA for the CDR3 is TGTGCCAGCAGCGTCCACAGGGCCGGCTATGGCTACACCTTC.